This T cell receptor (beta chain) was recovered during a study of OX40 agonist ivuxolimab in advanced cancers. Study at large: From 23 to 79 years was the age range, with a mean of around 56 years, and over 70% were male.

With respect to this clone: Antigen specificity is unknown.

Patients were excluded for autoimmune disease history or systemic immunosuppression. The CDR3 is 13 amino acids. Germline values: CDR1 SGHDT, CDR2 YYEEEE. V was trimmed by 3 bases and J by 9 bases, leaving 12 bases between them. TCRdb keeps only in-frame clones here, not all; method: immunoSEQ multiplex PCR. The sample lists more than 12,000 clones, 70% to 75% seen once, with about 30% in the top ten. General study points: Expanded clones were, on average, more numerous among CD8+ T cells than CD4+. Those patients achieving a partial response at 0.1-3.0 mg/kg showed among the lowest clonal expansion.

Sample: CD4+ or CD8+ T cells sorted from blood, taken in a trial of the OX40 agonist ivuxolimab. The TCR comes from an adult with an advanced solid tumor such as melanoma, head and neck, liver or kidney cancer. V gene TRBV5-6 combines with J gene TRBJ2-2; TRBD2 might be the D (6 bases). The CDR3 sequence is CASSSGGVWELFF. The CDR3 DNA reads TGTGCCAGCAGCTCCGGAGGGGTCTGGGAGCTGTTTTTT.